Described below is a single TCR beta chain sequence and its context. This specimen belongs to a study of control samples from healthy donors and cancer patients. Germline CDR1 and CDR2: SGHRS and YFSETQ. The CDR3 has 14 residues. The V gene end was trimmed by 4 bases and the J gene end by 7 bases; junction bases not matched to a gene: 7. The protocol was immunoSEQ multiplex PCR, while the TCRdb copy is restricted to in-frame clones and leaves out a portion. The sample holds about 130,000 clones; roughly 92% are singletons and the top ten take roughly 0.54%. Sequencing input: PBMCs. This chain uses TRBV5-1 with TRBJ2-4; 8 bases are a match to TRBD1. The source of this sequence is a man older than 75 with head and neck cancer. In DNA, the CDR3 is TGCGCCAGCAGCGATCAGGGGGCAGCGAACATTCAGTACTTC. Protein product: CASSDQGAANIQYF. Supplemented by reference TRBV5-1 and TRBJ2-4, the full variable domain reads KAGVTQTPRYLIKTRGQQVTLSCSPISGHRSVSWYQQTPGQGLQFLFEYFSETQRNKGNFPGRFSGRQFSNSRSEMNVSTLELGDSALYLCASSDQGAANIQYFGAGTRLSVL.